Listed below are T cell receptor beta chains from one sample, sequenced in a study of blood T cell repertoires in COVID-19. Assay used: immunoSEQ multiplex PCR; TCRdb lists only in-frame clones, some missing. The table shows roughly 48,000 clones, with around four fifths occurring only once. The sample comprised peripheral blood. The receptors shown here come from a man aged 40-49 years with acute or convalescent COVID-19. Each CDR3 is given with its conserved first and last residue. The order of the fields is CDR3 protein, CDR3 DNA, clone size, D gene, J gene, V gene. D genes are given only for firm matches. Clone sizes are given selectively: once, few, many, or a class where the clone is expanded.

cdr3_aa: CASSLRQGLFYEQYF
cdr3_nt: TGTGCCAGCAGCCTAAGACAGGGGCTATTCTACGAGCAGTACTTC
clone_size: -
d_call: TRBD1
j_call: TRBJ2-7
v_call: TRBV3-1/TRBV3-2

cdr3_aa: CSAMTGRDSPLHF
cdr3_nt: TGCAGCGCCATGACAGGGCGGGATTCACCCCTCCACTTT
clone_size: -
d_call: TRBD1
j_call: TRBJ1-6
v_call: TRBV29-1

cdr3_aa: CSVAGGSNQPQHF
cdr3_nt: TGCAGCGTTGCTGGAGGTTCGAATCAGCCCCAGCATTTT
clone_size: -
d_call: -
j_call: TRBJ1-5
v_call: TRBV29-1

cdr3_aa: CASSPAGGMEFF
cdr3_nt: TGTGCCAGCTCACCAGCCGGGGGGATGGAGTTCTTC
clone_size: -
d_call: TRBD2
j_call: TRBJ2-1
v_call: TRBV18

cdr3_aa: CASSLQGWDGYTF
cdr3_nt: TGCGCCAGCAGCCTACAGGGTTGGGATGGCTACACCTTC
clone_size: -
d_call: -
j_call: TRBJ1-2
v_call: TRBV5-1

cdr3_aa: CASSLGRGATDTQYF
cdr3_nt: TGTGCCAGCAGCTTGGGGCGGGGGGCCACAGATACGCAGTATTTT
clone_size: -
d_call: TRBD2
j_call: TRBJ2-3
v_call: TRBV5-4

cdr3_aa: CASSSDPGKEKLFF
cdr3_nt: TGTGCCAGCAGTTCCGACCCGGGGAAGGAAAAACTGTTTTTT
clone_size: -
d_call: -
j_call: TRBJ1-4
v_call: TRBV28

cdr3_aa: CASSLSGAQETQYF
cdr3_nt: TGTGCCAGCAGTTTATCAGGCGCACAAGAGACCCAGTACTTC
clone_size: -
d_call: -
j_call: TRBJ2-5
v_call: TRBV6-2/TRBV6-3

cdr3_aa: CASSLTYTYGYTF
cdr3_nt: TGTGCCAGCAGTTTAACTTATACCTATGGCTACACCTTC
clone_size: -
d_call: -
j_call: TRBJ1-2
v_call: TRBV28

cdr3_aa: CSPGPPYEQYF
cdr3_nt: TGCAGTCCAGGGCCACCATACGAGCAGTACTTC
clone_size: -
d_call: -
j_call: TRBJ2-7
v_call: TRBV20-1

cdr3_aa: CASTPGQGAAGANVLTF
cdr3_nt: TGTGCCAGTACCCCAGGACAGGGGGCGGCTGGGGCCAACGTCCTGACTTTC
clone_size: -
d_call: TRBD1
j_call: TRBJ2-6
v_call: TRBV19

cdr3_aa: CASSYDRGDEQYF
cdr3_nt: TGTGCCAGTAGTTATGACAGGGGGGACGAGCAGTACTTC
clone_size: few
d_call: TRBD1
j_call: TRBJ2-7
v_call: TRBV19

cdr3_aa: CASSIQGANTEAFF
cdr3_nt: TGTGCCAGCAGTATACAGGGAGCGAACACTGAAGCTTTCTTT
clone_size: few
d_call: -
j_call: TRBJ1-1
v_call: TRBV2

cdr3_aa: CASSPGHGAEAFF
cdr3_nt: TGCGCCAGCAGCCCCGGACATGGGGCTGAAGCTTTCTTT
clone_size: -
d_call: -
j_call: TRBJ1-1
v_call: TRBV5-1

cdr3_aa: CASSFGGGPTEAFF
cdr3_nt: TGTGCCAGCAGCTTCGGGGGGGGTCCCACTGAAGCTTTCTTT
clone_size: -
d_call: -
j_call: TRBJ1-1
v_call: TRBV2

cdr3_aa: CASSLGDNLNQPQHF
cdr3_nt: TGTGCCAGCAGCTTGGGGGACAACCTCAATCAGCCCCAGCATTTT
clone_size: -
d_call: -
j_call: TRBJ1-5
v_call: TRBV5-8

cdr3_aa: CASSEVKGTGANEQFF
cdr3_nt: TGCGCCAGCAGTGAGGTCAAGGGGACAGGGGCCAATGAGCAGTTCTTC
clone_size: -
d_call: TRBD1
j_call: TRBJ2-1
v_call: TRBV10-1

cdr3_aa: CASSSQGAGEKLFF
cdr3_nt: TGCGCCAGCAGCTCACAGGGGGCGGGTGAAAAACTGTTTTTT
clone_size: -
d_call: TRBD1
j_call: TRBJ1-4
v_call: TRBV5-1

cdr3_aa: CASSEAMRGNQPQHF
cdr3_nt: TGTGCCAGCAGTGAAGCGATGAGAGGGAATCAGCCCCAGCATTTT
clone_size: -
d_call: -
j_call: TRBJ1-5
v_call: TRBV2

cdr3_aa: CAAFTGNTEAFF
cdr3_nt: TGTGCCGCATTCACAGGGAACACTGAAGCTTTCTTT
clone_size: -
d_call: -
j_call: TRBJ1-1
v_call: TRBV6-6

cdr3_aa: CASTPGLSYEQYF
cdr3_nt: TGTGCCAGCACCCCGGGACTTTCGTACGAGCAGTACTTC
clone_size: -
d_call: -
j_call: TRBJ2-7
v_call: TRBV6-5

cdr3_aa: CASRVLGQINQPQHF
cdr3_nt: TGTGCCAGCAGGGTCTTAGGACAGATCAATCAGCCCCAGCATTTT
clone_size: -
d_call: -
j_call: TRBJ1-5
v_call: TRBV6-5

cdr3_aa: CAISRGQGDHEQYF
cdr3_nt: TGTGCCATCAGTAGAGGACAGGGGGACCACGAGCAGTACTTC
clone_size: -
d_call: TRBD1
j_call: TRBJ2-7
v_call: TRBV10-3

cdr3_aa: CASSSIRTSGDTQYF
cdr3_nt: TGCGCCAGCAGCTCAATTAGGACTAGCGGGGATACGCAGTATTTT
clone_size: -
d_call: TRBD2
j_call: TRBJ2-3
v_call: TRBV5-1

cdr3_aa: CASSYGTGGNTIYF
cdr3_nt: TGTGCCAGCAGTTACGGGACAGGTGGAAACACCATATATTTT
clone_size: few
d_call: TRBD1
j_call: TRBJ1-3
v_call: TRBV6-5

cdr3_aa: CASSWEGYTEAFF
cdr3_nt: TGTGCCAGCAGTTGGGAGGGATACACTGAAGCTTTCTTT
clone_size: -
d_call: -
j_call: TRBJ1-1
v_call: TRBV27

cdr3_aa: CASSNSTGNEQYF
cdr3_nt: TGTGCCAGCAGCAACTCGACAGGGAACGAGCAGTACTTC
clone_size: -
d_call: TRBD1
j_call: TRBJ2-7
v_call: TRBV5-8

cdr3_aa: CASSPGLGMGVNTGELFF
cdr3_nt: TGCGCCAGCAGCCCGGGACTAGGTATGGGTGTGAACACCGGGGAGCTGTTTTTT
clone_size: -
d_call: TRBD2
j_call: TRBJ2-2
v_call: TRBV5-1

cdr3_aa: CAWSVHEVWWGKAFF
cdr3_nt: TGTGCCTGGAGTGTACATGAGGTGTGGTGGGGCAAAGCTTTCTTT
clone_size: -
d_call: -
j_call: TRBJ1-1
v_call: TRBV30

cdr3_aa: CATSDSGTGYGYTF
cdr3_nt: TGTGCCACCAGTGATTCAGGGACAGGTTATGGCTACACCTTC
clone_size: -
d_call: TRBD1
j_call: TRBJ1-2
v_call: TRBV24-1

cdr3_aa: CASSLDTGNSGNTIYF
cdr3_nt: TGTGCCAGCAGCTTGGATACCGGGAACTCTGGAAACACCATATATTTT
clone_size: -
d_call: -
j_call: TRBJ1-3
v_call: TRBV5-5

cdr3_aa: CASTWGGEAFF
cdr3_nt: TGTGCCAGTACTTGGGGCGGAGAAGCTTTCTTT
clone_size: -
d_call: -
j_call: TRBJ1-1
v_call: TRBV25-1

cdr3_aa: CASSLLIGGNTEAFF
cdr3_nt: TGCGCCAGCAGCTTGTTAATCGGGGGTAACACTGAAGCTTTCTTT
clone_size: -
d_call: -
j_call: TRBJ1-1
v_call: TRBV5-1

cdr3_aa: CAWRRGPAYEQYF
cdr3_nt: TGTGCCTGGAGGCGGGGGCCCGCCTACGAGCAGTACTTC
clone_size: few
d_call: -
j_call: TRBJ2-7
v_call: TRBV30

cdr3_aa: CASSPRQGFETNEKLFF
cdr3_nt: TGCGCCAGCAGCCCGCGACAGGGCTTCGAAACTAATGAAAAACTGTTTTTT
clone_size: -
d_call: TRBD1
j_call: TRBJ1-4
v_call: TRBV4-1

cdr3_aa: CASRTGDQPQHF
cdr3_nt: TGTGCCAGCAGGACAGGGGATCAGCCCCAGCATTTT
clone_size: -
d_call: TRBD1
j_call: TRBJ1-5
v_call: TRBV6-5

cdr3_aa: CASTPLAGGTTYEQYF
cdr3_nt: TGCGCCAGCACGCCATTAGCGGGGGGGACTACCTACGAGCAGTACTTC
clone_size: -
d_call: TRBD2
j_call: TRBJ2-7
v_call: TRBV5-1

cdr3_aa: CASSPGGVSGNTIYF
cdr3_nt: TGTGCCAGCTCACCGGGAGGTGTTTCTGGAAACACCATATATTTT
clone_size: -
d_call: -
j_call: TRBJ1-3
v_call: TRBV18

cdr3_aa: CASSKPGQGKPRQNQPQHF
cdr3_nt: TGTGCCAGCAGCAAACCGGGACAGGGGAAACCCAGGCAAAATCAGCCCCAGCATTTT
clone_size: -
d_call: -
j_call: TRBJ1-5
v_call: TRBV21-1

cdr3_aa: CSGVTGGADYGYTF
cdr3_nt: TGCAGCGGCGTCACAGGGGGCGCGGACTATGGCTACACCTTC
clone_size: -
d_call: TRBD1
j_call: TRBJ1-2
v_call: TRBV29-1

cdr3_aa: CASSLAPGYEQYF
cdr3_nt: TGTGCCAGCAGCTTAGCGCCGGGGTACGAGCAGTACTTC
clone_size: -
d_call: -
j_call: TRBJ2-7
v_call: TRBV7-2

cdr3_aa: CASSPQGAEDTQYF
cdr3_nt: TGTGCCAGCAGCCCACAGGGGGCGGAAGATACGCAGTATTTT
clone_size: -
d_call: TRBD1
j_call: TRBJ2-3
v_call: TRBV7-2

cdr3_aa: CASSYLIDTQYF
cdr3_nt: TGTGCCAGCAGTTACTTAATTGATACGCAGTATTTT
clone_size: -
d_call: -
j_call: TRBJ2-3
v_call: TRBV6-6

cdr3_aa: CASKTISAEQFF
cdr3_nt: TGTGCCAGCAAAACCATTAGCGCGGAGCAGTTCTTC
clone_size: -
d_call: -
j_call: TRBJ2-1
v_call: TRBV6-6

cdr3_aa: CASSSQGMNTEAFF
cdr3_nt: TGTGCCAGCAGTTCCCAGGGGATGAACACTGAAGCTTTCTTT
clone_size: -
d_call: -
j_call: TRBJ1-1
v_call: TRBV27

cdr3_aa: CASSGEGQGSQPQHF
cdr3_nt: TGTGCCAGCAGTGGAGAGGGACAGGGGAGTCAGCCCCAGCATTTT
clone_size: -
d_call: TRBD1
j_call: TRBJ1-5
v_call: TRBV2

cdr3_aa: CAGGTGQETQYF
cdr3_nt: TGTGCCGGGGGGACCGGCCAAGAGACCCAGTACTTC
clone_size: -
d_call: -
j_call: TRBJ2-5
v_call: TRBV2

cdr3_aa: CASSGTNYNEQFF
cdr3_nt: TGTGCCAGCTCTGGGACTAACTACAATGAGCAGTTCTTC
clone_size: -
d_call: TRBD2
j_call: TRBJ2-1
v_call: TRBV7-3

cdr3_aa: CASSLGQVRGDEQYF
cdr3_nt: TGCGCCAGCAGCTTGGGACAGGTGAGGGGAGACGAGCAGTACTTC
clone_size: -
d_call: -
j_call: TRBJ2-7
v_call: TRBV5-1

cdr3_aa: CASSQWRGETQYF
cdr3_nt: TGCGCCAGCAGCCAGTGGAGGGGAGAGACCCAGTACTTC
clone_size: -
d_call: -
j_call: TRBJ2-5
v_call: TRBV4-1

cdr3_aa: CASTGGTSYYGYTF
cdr3_nt: TGTGCCAGCACTGGCGGGACGTCCTACTATGGCTACACCTTC
clone_size: -
d_call: -
j_call: TRBJ1-2
v_call: TRBV28

cdr3_aa: CASSRGPDNQPQHF
cdr3_nt: TGTGCCAGTTCCCGGGGTCCAGACAATCAGCCCCAGCATTTT
clone_size: -
d_call: -
j_call: TRBJ1-5
v_call: TRBV7-9

cdr3_aa: CASSPPGLEGDTQYF
cdr3_nt: TGTGCCAGCAGCCCCCCGGGACTAGAAGGAGATACGCAGTATTTT
clone_size: -
d_call: TRBD2
j_call: TRBJ2-3
v_call: TRBV11-2

cdr3_aa: CASSLGVGLRTGANVLTF
cdr3_nt: TGTGCCAGCAGCTTAGGGGTCGGGTTGAGGACTGGGGCCAACGTCCTGACTTTC
clone_size: -
d_call: -
j_call: TRBJ2-6
v_call: TRBV5-6

cdr3_aa: CATSDSPLRQGDNEQFF
cdr3_nt: TGTGCCACCAGTGACTCTCCCCTGAGACAGGGAGACAATGAGCAGTTCTTC
clone_size: -
d_call: TRBD1
j_call: TRBJ2-1
v_call: TRBV24-1

cdr3_aa: CASSFSTGTEAFF
cdr3_nt: TGTGCCAGCAGTTTCTCGACCGGGACTGAAGCTTTCTTT
clone_size: -
d_call: -
j_call: TRBJ1-1
v_call: TRBV12-3/TRBV12-4

cdr3_aa: CAWSPTQGPRYEQYF
cdr3_nt: TGTGCCTGGAGTCCCACCCAGGGGCCGAGATACGAGCAGTACTTC
clone_size: few
d_call: -
j_call: TRBJ2-7
v_call: TRBV30